The 29 T cell receptor beta chains listed next were all sequenced from one sample in a study of blood T cell repertoires in COVID-19. TCRdb's copy holds only in-frame clones and misses some; the assay was immunoSEQ multiplex PCR. Of 120,000 to 150,000 clones listed, 84% are singletons. The specimen was PBMCs or T cells enriched from blood (not recorded which). The source is a woman aged 45-65 years with acute COVID-19.

V usage is TRBV6-1 and J usage is TRBJ1-1; D call uncertain. Germline CDR1 MNHNS, CDR2 SASEGT. The CDR3 has 13 amino acids. V dropped 2 bases and J dropped 4 bases, with 8 bases sitting between them. The chain's CDR3 is CASSEQRGTEAFF. The CDR3 region has the DNA TGTGCCAGCAGTGAACAGAGAGGCACTGAAGCTTTCTTT.

The V call is TRBV5-1, the J call TRBJ2-5; a weak D match, TRBD1 (6 bases). V was pared by 4 bases and J by 4 bases, with 11 bases between. The length of the CDR3 is 13 residues. Germline V gives CDR1 SGHRS, CDR2 YFSETQ. The DNA of the CDR3 is TGCGCCAGCAGCGAGGGACACCGAGAGACCCAGTACTTC. Protein sequence: CASSEGHRETQYF.

This clone was seen once. The chain is built from TRBV30 and TRBJ1-1; 7 nucleotides line up with TRBD1. CDR3 size: 16 residues. Losses at the gene ends were 4 bases for V and 0 bases for J; bases not matched to a gene: 11. The germline gives CDR1 GTSNPN, CDR2 SVGIG (reference sequence). CDR3 sequence reads: CAWTRSSGGLNTEAFF. In DNA, the CDR3 is TGTGCCTGGACTCGCTCCTCAGGGGGGCTGAACACTGAAGCTTTCTTT.

CDR3 in amino acids: CASSITLSAPAAGANVLTF. CDR3 bases: TGTGCCAGTAGTATAACCCTATCGGCCCCGGCGGCTGGGGCCAACGTCCTGACTTTC. The chain has TRBV19 and TRBJ2-6, with D uncertain. The V end lost 2 bases, the J end lost 2 bases, and 19 bases lay between the germline ends. Germline values: CDR1 LNHDA, CDR2 SQIVND (reference sequence). The CDR3 covers 19 residues.

The chain is built from TRBV3-1 (or the pseudogene TRBV3-2) and TRBJ1-2; a weak D match, TRBD1 (5 bases). Germline assignment: CDR1 LGHDT and CDR2 YNNKEL (reference sequence). The CDR3 runs to 14 residues. Trimming cost V 5 bases and J 8 bases, with 18 bases left between them. The CDR3 nucleotides read TGTGCCAGCAGCTCCCAGGGTCTTCTGCGGGGCTACACCTTC. Protein: CASSSQGLLRGYTF.

The J gene is TRBJ1-4, the V gene TRBV9, with D possibly being TRBD1 (5 bases). V shed 0 bases and J shed 0 bases, with 18 bases lying between them. CDR1 and CDR2 from the germline V gene are SGDLS and YYNGEE. The CDR3 extends over 19 amino acids. The CDR3 here is CASSVAAGPHSSTNEKLFF. The CDR3 DNA is TGTGCCAGCAGCGTAGCGGCGGGGCCGCACTCCTCAACTAATGAAAAACTGTTTTTT.

The chain couples TRBV30 to TRBJ1-5, with D maybe TRBD1 (6 bases). Germline CDR1 GTSNPN, CDR2 SVGIG (reference sequence). Trimming stripped 4 bases from V and 7 bases from J, with 20 bases between. The CDR3 contains 15 residues. CDR3 nucleotides: TGTGCCTGGACCGCCGGTTCAGGGGCCGGGCAGCCCCAGCATTTT. It is translated as CAWTAGSGAGQPQHF.

The CDR3 DNA reads as TGTGCCAGCAGCTTGGATGCGGAAGAGACCCAGTACTTC. Translated, it gives CASSLDAEETQYF. V is TRBV5-8 and J is TRBJ2-5; D uncertain. This CDR3 has 13 amino acids. The germline V gene has CDR1 SGHTS and CDR2 YDEGEE. V lost 0 bases and J lost 3, with 6 bases in between.

The chain recombines TRBV25-1 with TRBJ2-7, with TRBD1 identical over 12 bases. Germline lookup yields CDR1 MGHDK and CDR2 SYGVNS. The CDR3 runs to 14 residues. V trimming: 4 bases; J trimming: 5 bases; junction bases outside the gene matches: 3. The CDR3 here is CASSVGQGADEQYF. CDR3 DNA sequence: TGTGCCAGCAGTGTGGGACAGGGGGCGGACGAGCAGTACTTC.

This sequence joins TRBV20-1 and TRBJ2-7; 9 bases line up with TRBD2. The junction had 4 bases not matched to a gene; V was cut back by 6 bases and J by 7 bases. CDR1 and CDR2 (germline): DFQATT, SNEGSKA (reference sequence). The CDR3 totals 11 residues. In nucleotides, the CDR3 is TGCAGTGCGGCGGGGGGGTTGGAGCAGTACTTC. As protein: CSAAGGLEQYF.

The rearrangement uses TRBV7-9 and TRBJ1-4; tentatively, D is TRBD1 (6 bases). V was shortened by 5 bases and J by 7 bases, with 17 bases between the two germline ends. Per the germline V gene, CDR1 is SEHNR and CDR2 is FQNEAQ (reference sequence). The CDR3 contains 15 residues. The CDR3 coding sequence is TGTGCCAGCAGCCCGTCCCCGGGGGGCCCTGAAAAACTGTTTTTT. Translated: CASSPSPGGPEKLFF.

V is TRBV7-9 and J is TRBJ2-5; TRBD1 matches at 7 bases. This CDR3 contains 10 residues. In germline, CDR1 is SEHNR, CDR2 FQNEAQ (reference sequence). After removal of 5 bases from V and 11 bases from J, the junction contained 2 bases not matched to a gene. The DNA of the CDR3 is TGTGCCAGCAGCCAGGGACAGCAGTACTTC. Protein: CASSQGQQYF.

The chain links TRBV6-8 to TRBJ1-4; D may be TRBD1 (5 bases). Germline V gene lookup returns CDR1 MNHGY and CDR2 SAAAGT. Trimming stripped 11 bases from V and 8 bases from J, with 15 bases between. This CDR3 has 12 residues. The CDR3 sequence: CARPGVREKLFF. The CDR3 bases are TGTGCCCGACCGGGGGTGCGGGAAAAACTGTTTTTT.

This clone was observed a few times. The chain combines TRBV6-5 with TRBJ2-7; weak D call: TRBD1 (6 bases). Trimming pared 5 bases from V and 6 bases from J, leaving 14 bases between. The CDR3 is made up of 13 amino acids. CDR1 is MNHEY and CDR2 is SVGAGI in the germline V gene. CDR3 sequence: CASSPPTGSEQYF. Here the CDR3 DNA reads TGTGCCAGCAGTCCTCCAACAGGGTCCGAGCAGTACTTC.

V and J are TRBV4-3 and TRBJ1-6; TRBD1 is a possible D gene (5 bases). The CDR3 totals 17 residues. V lost 5 bases and J 10 bases, leaving 24 bases between the germline ends. Germline V CDR1 and CDR2: LGHNA, YSLEER. CDR3 protein: CASSDREGLLVLSPLHF. The CDR3 DNA is TGCGCCAGCAGCGACCGGGAGGGGTTGCTCGTACTATCACCCCTCCACTTT.

V is TRBV4-3 and J is TRBJ2-7, with 8 bases that match TRBD1. After removal of 2 bases from V and 7 bases from J, the junction contained 13 bases not matched to a gene. Germline CDR1 reads LGHNA; CDR2 reads YSLEER. The CDR3 has 16 residues. CDR3 DNA sequence: TGCGCCAGCAGCCAACACCGACCGGGACAGGAGAAGGAGCAGTACTTC. This encodes CASSQHRPGQEKEQYF.

This clone was seen more than once but under ten times. The chain employs TRBV9 and TRBJ2-1, with D perhaps TRBD2 (5 bases). Between the trimmed V and J ends, which lost 0 bases and 7 bases, there was a span of 20 bases. This CDR3 region has 17 residues. CDR1 SGDLS and CDR2 YYNGEE come from the germline V gene. DNA for the CDR3: TGTGCCAGCAGCGTAGACGCTGAGGCTAGCCTGGGAAATGAGCAGTTCTTC. Protein sequence: CASSVDAEASLGNEQFF.

This clone was recorded a few times. The gene calls are TRBV5-4 and TRBJ2-7; perhaps TRBD2 as D (5 bases). CDR1 and CDR2 from the germline V gene are SGHNT and YYREEE (reference sequence). This CDR3 has 15 amino acids. The V end was cut by 4 bases, the J end by 5 bases, with 19 bases between. The DNA for the CDR3 is TGTGCCAGCAGCAAACCGGGCTTGAGGGCGCACGAGCAGTACTTC. Protein product: CASSKPGLRAHEQYF. The whole variable domain, remainder taken from reference TRBV5-4 and TRBJ2-7, is ETGVTQSPTHLIKTRGQQVTLRCSSQSGHNTVSWYQQALGQGPQFIFQYYREEENGRGNFPPRFSGLQFPNYSSELNVNALELDDSALYLCASSKPGLRAHEQYFGPGTRLTVT.

This chain joins TRBV5-5 and TRBJ1-3; D is unresolved. The CDR3 length is 17 residues. Germline CDR1 is SGHKS and CDR2 is YYEKEE (reference sequence). Deletions cut 2 bases from V and 0 bases from J, with 15 bases between. Here the CDR3 reads CASSLHPTAFSGNTIYF. CDR3 DNA sequence: TGTGCCAGCAGCTTACACCCAACAGCTTTCTCTGGAAACACCATATATTTT.

The chain has TRBV19 and TRBJ1-2, with D possibly matching TRBD1 (6 bases). The CDR3 is 17 amino acids. V dropped 4 bases and J dropped 0 bases, with 18 bases sitting between them. Germline CDR1 is LNHDA and CDR2 is SQIVND (reference sequence). CDR3 residues: CASSRPQGRSTNYGYTF. For the CDR3, the DNA is TGTGCCAGTAGTAGACCACAGGGTAGGTCTACTAACTATGGCTACACCTTC.

The chain links TRBV5-8 to TRBJ2-1; TRBD1 matches 7 bases. CDR1 is SGHTS and CDR2 is YDEGEE in the germline V gene. Trimming cost V 3 bases and J 5 bases; bases outside gene matches: 5. The CDR3 has 14 residues. The CDR3 nucleotides are TGTGCCAGCAGCTCAACAGGGGTGGACAATGAGCAGTTCTTC. This encodes CASSSTGVDNEQFF. The variable domain in full, completed from reference TRBV5-8 and TRBJ2-1, reads EAGVTQSPTHLIKTRGQQATLRCSPISGHTSVYWYQQALGLGLQFLLWYDEGEERNRGNFPPRFSGRQFPNYSSELNVNALELEDSALYLCASSSTGVDNEQFFGPGTRLTVL.

The chain links TRBV9 to TRBJ2-1, with 10 bases fitting TRBD2. Trimming at V came to 2 bases and at J to 7 bases, leaving 6 bases not matched to a gene. CDR1 is SGDLS, CDR2 YYNGEE, per germline. CDR3 length equals 15 residues. This CDR3 reads CASSVSGLAWNEQFF. CDR3 nucleotides: TGTGCCAGCAGCGTGTCGGGACTAGCGTGGAATGAGCAGTTCTTC.

This chain links TRBV10-1 with TRBJ1-6; TRBD1 matches at 8 bases. Germline CDR1 reads WNHNN; CDR2 reads SYGVQD (reference sequence). V shed 0 bases, J shed 1 base, and the junction held 8 bases outside the gene matches. This CDR3 spans 19 amino acids. CDR3 in DNA: TGCGCCAGCAGTGAGTCGTACAGGACAGGGCGGTCCTATAATTCACCCCTCCACTTT. It is translated as CASSESYRTGRSYNSPLHF.

V and J are TRBV28 and TRBJ2-4; no clear D gene. The CDR3 is 16 residues long. CDR1 is MDHEN and CDR2 is SYDVKM in the germline V gene. Trimming took 6 bases from V and 3 from J, leaving 18 bases between them. CDR3: CASRTKKAFGKNIQYF. CDR3 nucleotide sequence: TGTGCCAGCAGGACAAAGAAAGCCTTCGGCAAAAACATTCAGTACTTC.

This chain connects TRBV5-1 to TRBJ2-3; 12 positions agree with TRBD2. Germline CDR1 and CDR2: SGHRS and YFSETQ. CDR3 length: 14 residues. V lost 8 bases, J lost 3 bases, and 4 bases stayed unmatched. The CDR3 spells CASTTSGSTDTQYF. CDR3 bases: TGCGCCAGTACGACTAGCGGGAGTACAGATACGCAGTATTTT. Full variable domain (remainder filled in from reference TRBV5-1 and TRBJ2-3): KAGVTQTPRYLIKTRGQQVTLSCSPISGHRSVSWYQQTPGQGLQFLFEYFSETQRNKGNFPGRFSGRQFSNSRSEMNVSTLELGDSALYLCASTTSGSTDTQYFGPGTRLTVL.

V gene TRBV4-1 combines with J gene TRBJ1-2; TRBD1 is a possible D gene (6 bases). The CDR3 is made up of 15 amino acids. The V and J ends lost 10 bases and 7 bases respectively, with 25 bases between them. Per germline, CDR1 MGHRA and CDR2 YSYEKL. Here the CDR3 DNA reads TGCGCCACCAAAGAGGGGCAGGGGAATATATTTGGCTACACCTTC. It codes for CATKEGQGNIFGYTF.

This chain joins TRBV28 and TRBJ1-4, with a tentative D call TRBD1 (6 bases). Germline V gene sequence: CDR1 MDHEN, CDR2 SYDVKM. The CDR3 has 14 amino acids. Trimming took off 3 bases at V and 8 bases at J, with 13 bases between the two ends. CDR3 DNA sequence: TGTGCCAGCAGTTTCAGGCAGGGGAGAGAAAAACTGTTTTTT. It specifies CASSFRQGREKLFF.

J is TRBJ2-7 and V is TRBV5-1; D call uncertain. The CDR3 is 15 amino acids. CDR1 and CDR2 (germline): SGHRS, YFSETQ. V lost 2 bases and J lost 4, with 16 bases in between. The CDR3 spells CASSFVGYRQYEQYF. CDR3 DNA: TGCGCCAGCAGCTTTGTGGGCTACCGCCAATACGAGCAGTACTTC.

In its sample, this clone was seen once. This chain connects TRBV30 to TRBJ1-4; tentatively, D is TRBD1 (6 bases). The CDR3 sequence is 15 residues long. The V gene's germline CDR1 is GTSNPN and CDR2 SVGIG (reference sequence). V lost 4 bases to trimming and J lost 2 bases, with 14 bases between them. The CDR3 here is CAWTKGGVTNEKLFF. The CDR3 DNA sequence: TGTGCCTGGACCAAGGGGGGGGTGACTAATGAAAAACTGTTTTTT.